These 18 T cell receptor beta chains were sequenced from one sample in a study of blood T cells in healthy people across ages. For the second PCR, which ran for roughly 6 to 12 cycles, a sample-barcoded 5' primer and a J-beta primer mix were used. Using its own MiXCR run on the 5' RACE reads, TCRdb lists one record per CDR3 protein. The sample shows roughly 1,800,000 distinct CDR3 sequences, about 50% of them seen only once. The specimen was blood. Receptors originate from a middle-aged woman in good health.

The rearrangement uses TRBV6-5 and TRBJ2-3; 10 nucleotides align to TRBD2. Germline CDR1 MNHEY, CDR2 SVGAGI. This CDR3 comprises 16 residues. V dropped 4 bases and J dropped 5; count of bases not matched to a gene: 9. The CDR3 sequence: CASSSWTSGYKDTQYF. Written as DNA, the CDR3 is TGTGCCAGCAGTTCTTGGACTAGCGGCTATAAAGATACGCAGTATTTT.

The chain has TRBV21-1 and TRBJ2-7; the tabulated D call, TRBD1, remains unverified against the DNA. TRBV21-1 has pseudogene status. This CDR3 is built from 16 residues. In DNA form, the CDR3 reads TGTGCCAGCACTAAGAAACGGACAGGCGCCACCTACGAGCAGTACTTC. It encodes CASTKKRTGATYEQYF.

The CDR3 DNA is TGTGCCAGCAGCCCGAGCAAGGGGGCCTACAATGAGCAGTTCTTC. Its translation: CASSPSKGAYNEQFF. V gene TRBV11-1 combines with J gene TRBJ2-1, with D possibly being TRBD1 (6 bases). The CDR3 runs 15 residues. CDR1 and CDR2 (germline): SGHAT, FQDESV (reference sequence). Trimming took off 5 bases at V and 2 bases at J, with 13 bases between the two ends.

This chain joins TRBV9 and TRBJ2-1, with 7 bases aligning to TRBD2. V trimming: 3 bases; J trimming: 13 bases; junction bases outside the gene matches: 7. The CDR3 consists of 12 residues. Germline V gives CDR1 SGDLS, CDR2 YYNGEE. CDR3 residues: CASSGRDYPQFF. The CDR3 coding sequence is TGTGCCAGCAGCGGCCGGGACTATCCACAGTTCTTC.

This clonotype was recorded a few times. V is TRBV6-1 and J is TRBJ2-5, with 9 bases matching TRBD1. The CDR3 sequence is 14 residues long. CDR1 and CDR2 from the germline V gene are MNHNS and SASEGT. The J segment lost 5 bases and the V segment lost 4 bases, leaving 5 bases of the junction unmatched. CDR3: CASSAWTGAETQYF. CDR3 coding DNA: TGTGCCAGCAGTGCTTGGACAGGGGCCGAGACCCAGTACTTC.

The chain carries TRBV3-1 and TRBJ2-3; 9 bases match TRBD1. The CDR3 is 17 residues long. The V segment lost 0 bases and the J segment 3 bases; nucleotides outside the gene matches: 7. Germline-derived CDR1 and CDR2 are LGHDT and YNNKEL (reference sequence). The chain's CDR3 is CASSQETGQGSTDTQYF. CDR3 nucleotides: TGTGCCAGCAGCCAAGAGACAGGACAGGGGTCGACAGATACGCAGTATTTT.

This chain's CDR3 is CSAKRGRTSTDTQYF. CDR3 coding DNA: TGCAGTGCCAAAAGGGGCCGAACTAGCACAGATACGCAGTATTTT. The chain carries TRBV20-1 and TRBJ2-3; possible D gene TRBD1, 5 bases. This CDR3 comprises 15 residues. Germline lookup yields CDR1 DFQATT and CDR2 SNEGSKA (reference sequence). V was clipped by 6 bases and J by 0 bases, with 16 bases between them.

CDR3 coding DNA: TGTGCCAGCAGGGTAGCGGGGGGCTTAGGGGAGCAGTACTTC. Translating gives CASRVAGGLGEQYF. This chain joins TRBV27 and TRBJ2-4, with TRBD2 identical over 10 bases. Germline V CDR1 and CDR2: MNHEY, SMNVEV (reference sequence). The CDR3 sequence is 14 residues long. With 6 bases clipped from V and 13 bases from J, the junction kept 12 bases outside the gene matches.

The gene calls are TRBV18 and TRBJ2-3, with D maybe TRBD2 (5 bases). From germline, CDR1 is KGHSH and CDR2 LQKENI. The CDR3 consists of 19 residues. The V end lost 2 bases, the J end lost 6 bases, and 27 bases lay between the germline ends. The CDR3 region is CASSPISLAPPNPADTQYF. CDR3 bases: TGTGCCAGCTCACCAATCAGTCTAGCCCCGCCAAATCCAGCGGATACGCAGTATTTT.

In its sample, this clonotype was seen a few times. The chain has TRBV12-3 or TRBV12-4 and TRBJ2-1; D not resolved. V dropped 3 bases and J dropped 3 bases, with 12 bases sitting between them. CDR3 size: 15 residues. The CDR3 DNA reads as TGTGCCAGCAGTTTTGCCCATGGTATCTACAATGAGCAGTTCTTC. Protein: CASSFAHGIYNEQFF.

This chain joins TRBV5-6 and TRBJ2-7; D remains unclear. Germline CDR1 reads SGHDT; CDR2 reads YYEEEE. The length of the CDR3 is 14 residues. With 4 bases removed from V and 3 bases from J, the gap between germline ends came to 14 bases. The CDR3 region is CASSPRPVRYEQYF. The CDR3 DNA reads as TGTGCCAGCAGCCCCCGACCAGTCCGCTACGAGCAGTACTTC.

This clonotype was seen a few times. The chain couples TRBV18 to TRBJ2-4; D is perhaps TRBD1 (5 bases). Trimming removed 6 bases at V and 8 bases at J, with 14 bases between. The CDR3 length is 13 residues. CDR1 is KGHSH, CDR2 LQKENI, per germline. As DNA, the CDR3 is TGTGCCAGCTCCCCCGACAAGGGGTACATTCAGTACTTC. Its protein product is CASSPDKGYIQYF.

This clonotype was seen more than once but under ten times. The chain carries TRBV6-6 and TRBJ2-7; tentative D call: TRBD2 (5 bases). The CDR3 consists of 15 residues. Trimming removed 0 bases from V and 6 bases from J, with 15 bases in between. Per the germline V gene, CDR1 is MNHNY and CDR2 is SVGAGI (reference sequence). The CDR3 DNA sequence: TGTGCCAGCAGTTACTCGACGGGGATCGTCTCCGAGCAGTACTTC. This codes for CASSYSTGIVSEQYF.

The chain couples TRBV27 to TRBJ2-7; 15 bases agree with TRBD2. Unmatched junction bases numbered 3, after V lost 0 bases and J lost 6 bases. Germline V gene sequence: CDR1 MNHEY, CDR2 SMNVEV (reference sequence). The CDR3 has 16 amino acids. The CDR3 loop reads CASSLSGLAGGTEQYF. The CDR3 DNA reads as TGTGCCAGCAGTTTATCGGGACTAGCGGGGGGTACCGAGCAGTACTTC.

The V gene is TRBV6-5, the J gene TRBJ2-1, with 9 bases fitting TRBD2. The V and J ends lost 6 bases and 8 bases, in that order; junction bases with no gene match: 11. The CDR3 loop spans 15 amino acids. CDR1 and CDR2 (germline): MNHEY, SVGAGI. This CDR3 is CASRGRRGGPDEQFF. The CDR3 region has the DNA TGTGCCAGCAGAGGGAGGCGGGGGGGCCCCGATGAGCAGTTCTTC.

This chain joins TRBV9 and TRBJ1-5; D might be TRBD1 (6 bases). Germline-derived CDR1 and CDR2 are SGDLS and YYNGEE. The CDR3 spans 14 residues. Trimming removed 0 bases from V and 4 bases from J, with 8 bases in between. The chain's CDR3 is CASSVEGGNQPQHF. Written as DNA, the CDR3 is TGTGCCAGCAGCGTAGAAGGGGGAAATCAGCCCCAGCATTTT.

This chain links TRBV27 with TRBJ2-7, with D perhaps given as TRBD1 or TRBD2 (5 bases each). CDR1 is MNHEY and CDR2 is SMNVEV in the germline V gene (reference sequence). Trimming removed 7 bases at V and 3 bases at J, with 19 bases between. The CDR3 runs to 15 residues. This CDR3 is CASNVLRDGYYEQYF. For the CDR3, the DNA is TGTGCCAGCAACGTCCTCCGGGACGGATACTACGAGCAGTACTTC.

This clonotype has only a few counts. J is TRBJ1-2 and V is TRBV20-1, with D perhaps TRBD1 (5 bases). The CDR3 totals 13 residues. The germline gives CDR1 DFQATT, CDR2 SNEGSKA (reference sequence). Between the trimmed V and J ends, which lost 5 bases and 4 bases, there was a span of 14 bases. The CDR3 DNA reads as TGCAGTGCTGTCGCGCAGGGCAGCTATGGCTACACCTTC. The encoded protein is CSAVAQGSYGYTF.